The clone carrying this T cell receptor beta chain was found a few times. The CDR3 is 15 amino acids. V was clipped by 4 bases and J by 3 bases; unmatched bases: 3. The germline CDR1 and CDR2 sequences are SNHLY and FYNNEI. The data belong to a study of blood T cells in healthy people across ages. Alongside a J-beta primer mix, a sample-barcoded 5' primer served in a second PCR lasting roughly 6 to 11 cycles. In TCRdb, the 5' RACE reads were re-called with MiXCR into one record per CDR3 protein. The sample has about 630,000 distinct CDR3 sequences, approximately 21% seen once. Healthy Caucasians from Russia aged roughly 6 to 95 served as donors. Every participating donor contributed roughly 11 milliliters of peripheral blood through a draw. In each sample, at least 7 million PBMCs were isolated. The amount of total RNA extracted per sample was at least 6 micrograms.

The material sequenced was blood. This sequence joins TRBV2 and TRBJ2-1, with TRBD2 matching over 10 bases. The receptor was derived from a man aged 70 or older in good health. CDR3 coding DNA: TGTGCCAGCAGTGGGACTAGCGGAATCTACAATGAGCAGTTCTTC. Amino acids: CASSGTSGIYNEQFF.